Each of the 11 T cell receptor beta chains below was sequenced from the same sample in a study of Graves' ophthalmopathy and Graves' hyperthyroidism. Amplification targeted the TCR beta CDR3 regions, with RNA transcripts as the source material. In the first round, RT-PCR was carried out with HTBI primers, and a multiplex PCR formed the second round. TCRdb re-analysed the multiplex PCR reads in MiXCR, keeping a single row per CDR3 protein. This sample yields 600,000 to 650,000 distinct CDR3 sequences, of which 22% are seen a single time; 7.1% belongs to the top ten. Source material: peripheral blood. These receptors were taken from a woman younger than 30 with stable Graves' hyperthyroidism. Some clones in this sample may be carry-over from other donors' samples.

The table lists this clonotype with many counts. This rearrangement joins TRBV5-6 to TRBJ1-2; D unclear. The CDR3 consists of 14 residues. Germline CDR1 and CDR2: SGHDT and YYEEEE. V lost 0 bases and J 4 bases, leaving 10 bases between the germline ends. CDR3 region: CASSLGGSSYGYTF. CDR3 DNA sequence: TGTGCCAGCAGCTTGGGTGGCAGCTCCTATGGCTACACCTTC.

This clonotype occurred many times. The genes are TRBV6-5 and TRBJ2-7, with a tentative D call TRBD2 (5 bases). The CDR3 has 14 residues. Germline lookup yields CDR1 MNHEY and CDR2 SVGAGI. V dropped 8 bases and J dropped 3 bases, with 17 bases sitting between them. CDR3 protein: CASRSPGSIYEQYF. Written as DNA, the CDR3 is TGTGCCAGCCGTTCCCCGGGGAGCATCTACGAGCAGTACTTC.

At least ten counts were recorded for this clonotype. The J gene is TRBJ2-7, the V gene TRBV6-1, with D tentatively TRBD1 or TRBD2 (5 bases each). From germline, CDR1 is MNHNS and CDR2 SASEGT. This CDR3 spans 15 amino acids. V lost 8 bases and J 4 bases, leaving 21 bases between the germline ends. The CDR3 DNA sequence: TGTGCCAGCCAATATCGGGTTCGGGGCAGTTACGAGCAGTACTTC. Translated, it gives CASQYRVRGSYEQYF.

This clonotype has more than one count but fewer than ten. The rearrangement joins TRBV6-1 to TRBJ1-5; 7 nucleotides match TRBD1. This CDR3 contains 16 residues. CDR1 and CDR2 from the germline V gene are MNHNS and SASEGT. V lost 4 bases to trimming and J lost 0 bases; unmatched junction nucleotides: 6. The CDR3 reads CASSATGAGSNQPQHF. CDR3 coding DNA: TGTGCCAGCAGTGCAACAGGGGCGGGTAGCAATCAGCCCCAGCATTTT.

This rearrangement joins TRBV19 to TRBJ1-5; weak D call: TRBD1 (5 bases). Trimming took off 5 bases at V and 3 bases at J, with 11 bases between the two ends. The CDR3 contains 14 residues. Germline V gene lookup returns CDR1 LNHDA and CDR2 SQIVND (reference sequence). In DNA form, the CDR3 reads TGTGCCAGTAGTCCCCGACAGAACAATCAGCCCCAGCATTTT. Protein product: CASSPRQNNQPQHF.

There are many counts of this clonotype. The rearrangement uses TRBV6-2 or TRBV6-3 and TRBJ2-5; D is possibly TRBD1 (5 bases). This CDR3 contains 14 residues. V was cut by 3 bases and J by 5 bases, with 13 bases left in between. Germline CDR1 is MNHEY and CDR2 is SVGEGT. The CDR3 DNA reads TGTGCCAGCAGTTATCTCAGGGTCGGCGAGACCCAGTACTTC. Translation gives CASSYLRVGETQYF.

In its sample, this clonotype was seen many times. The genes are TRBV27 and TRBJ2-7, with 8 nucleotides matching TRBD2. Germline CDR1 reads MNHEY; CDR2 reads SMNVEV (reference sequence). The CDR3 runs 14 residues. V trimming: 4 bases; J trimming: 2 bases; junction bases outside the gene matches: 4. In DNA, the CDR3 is TGTGCCAGCAGTTCAAGCGGGGGAACCTACGAGCAGTACTTC. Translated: CASSSSGGTYEQYF.

The CDR3 is CASSFRAENTGELFF. CDR3 in DNA: TGCGCCAGCAGCTTTAGGGCCGAGAACACCGGGGAGCTGTTTTTT. The chain joins TRBV5-1 to TRBJ2-2; D unclear. Trimming cost V 2 bases and J 1 base, with 9 bases left between them. The CDR3 consists of 15 residues. CDR1 is SGHRS and CDR2 is YFSETQ in the germline V gene.

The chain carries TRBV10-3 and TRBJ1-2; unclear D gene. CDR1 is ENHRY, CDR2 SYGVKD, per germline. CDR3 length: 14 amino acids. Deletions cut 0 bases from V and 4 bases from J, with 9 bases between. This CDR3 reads CAISESLGSYGYTF. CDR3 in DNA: TGTGCCATCAGTGAGTCTCTAGGGAGCTATGGCTACACCTTC.

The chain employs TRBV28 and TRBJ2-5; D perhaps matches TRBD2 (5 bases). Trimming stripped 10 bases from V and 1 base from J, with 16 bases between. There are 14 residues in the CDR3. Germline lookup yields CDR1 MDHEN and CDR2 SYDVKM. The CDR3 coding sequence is TGTGCCACCTCCGGGGAGCGGATCCAAGAGACCCAGTACTTC. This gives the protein CATSGERIQETQYF.

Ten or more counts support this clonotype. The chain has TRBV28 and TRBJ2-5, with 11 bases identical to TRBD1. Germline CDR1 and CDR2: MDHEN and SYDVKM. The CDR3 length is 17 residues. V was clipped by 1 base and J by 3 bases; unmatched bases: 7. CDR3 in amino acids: CASSLFPDRGRKETQYF. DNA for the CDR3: TGTGCCAGCAGTTTATTCCCGGACAGGGGGCGCAAAGAGACCCAGTACTTC.